This TCR beta chain derives from a study of beta chain features in type 1 diabetes. Broader study findings: The study found moderately but significantly shorter TCRB CDR3s in all four CD4+ subsets of Type 1 diabetes patients.

V lost 3 bases, J lost 8 bases, and 14 bases lay in between. Per the germline V gene, CDR1 is SEHNR and CDR2 is FQNEAQ (reference sequence). The CDR3 covers 14 residues. This clone was observed a handful of times. Its antigen is undetermined. Isolated RNA was reverse transcribed in full, so expressed TCRB transcripts were sequenced. Using immunoSEQ multiplex PCR, the repertoire was profiled, and TCRdb retains in-frame clones only, with some absent. Of about 120,000 clones detected, about 18% appear once; the ten largest clones hold roughly 2.5%. Sequencing was performed on central memory CD4+ T cells from blood. The TCR was taken from a man between 18 and 29 years old with type 1 diabetes. The rearrangement links TRBV7-9 to TRBJ2-4, with TRBD2 as a possible D gene (6 bases). The CDR3 spells CASSFRTNGDIQYF. CDR3 bases: TGTGCCAGCAGCTTCAGGACTAACGGAGACATTCAGTACTTC.